This T cell receptor (beta chain) was sequenced for a study of human T cells and chemical hapten exposure. At the level of the study: TCR yields per sample varied mostly from small pooled library volume differences. Study findings and constraints: Those TCRs sitting above 1 in 1000 frequency stayed the same with DPC sensitization.

This clonotype was observed a handful of times. The target antigen is unknown. Each cDNA molecule in the library carried unique molecular identifiers. TCRdb used MiXCR to reprocess the RACE reads, holding one entry per CDR3 protein. The sample has about 120,000 distinct CDR3 sequences, roughly 13% seen once. As to time point: pre-sensitization, week 0. The treatment denotes: therapeutic diphenylcyclopropenone sensitization with weekly scalp DPC. Germline-derived CDR1 and CDR2 are MNHEY and SVGEGT. V was pared by 5 bases and J by 8 bases, with 7 bases of the junction left unmatched. The CDR3 sequence is 15 residues long.

This specimen consisted of whole blood, obtained in connection with sensitization to the hapten diphenylcyclopropenone (DPC). This chain joins TRBV6-2 or TRBV6-3 and TRBJ2-4, with 12 bases that match TRBD1. This sequence originates from a young woman with alopecia areata. Some clones in this sample may be carry-over from other donors' samples. The CDR3 region has the DNA TGTGCCAGCAGTCGCACCGGGACAGGGGGCTACATTCAGTACTTC. The encoded protein is CASSRTGTGGYIQYF.